This T cell receptor beta chain was captured by sequencing in a study of shared clonotypes between healthy human individuals. Points from the study as a whole: Only blood was sampled; tissue repertoires likely differ. Non-shared clonotypes showed lower generation probabilities than clonotypes common to all four donors.

CDR3 length equals 14 residues. Germline values: CDR1 SGHRS, CDR2 YFSETQ. Trimming left V 5 bases short and J 6 bases short, with 17 bases between. Concerning this clone: The target antigen is unknown.

The authors distributed each subset's genomic DNA evenly over several immunoSEQ plates. Clones were read by immunoSEQ multiplex PCR, and TCRdb kept only the in-frame ones, dropping some. The table lists roughly 2.2 million clones, about 92% of them singletons. J is TRBJ1-1 and V is TRBV5-1; TRBD1 is a possible D gene (5 bases). The specimen was naive CD4+ T cells from PBMCs. Subset given: CD45RA+ positively selected. The TCR originated in a young man in good health. Some clones in this sample may be carry-over from other donors' samples. The CDR3 loop reads CASRQGTGNSEAFF. As DNA, the CDR3 is TGCGCCAGCAGACAAGGGACGGGGAATTCTGAAGCTTTCTTT.